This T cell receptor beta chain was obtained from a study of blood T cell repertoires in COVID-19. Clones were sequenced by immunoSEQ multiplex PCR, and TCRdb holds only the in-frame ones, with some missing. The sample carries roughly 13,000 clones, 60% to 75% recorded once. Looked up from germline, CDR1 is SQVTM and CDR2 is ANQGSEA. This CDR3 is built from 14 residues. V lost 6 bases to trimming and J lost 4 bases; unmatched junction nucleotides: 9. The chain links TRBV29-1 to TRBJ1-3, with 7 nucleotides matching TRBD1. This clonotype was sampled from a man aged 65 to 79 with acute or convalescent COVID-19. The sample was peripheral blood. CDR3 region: CSVVYRGQGNTIYF. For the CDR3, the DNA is TGCAGCGTCGTATACAGGGGCCAAGGAAACACCATATATTTT.